One sample yielded the 14 T cell receptor beta chains listed below, sequenced in a study of cytomegalovirus exposure and HLA in healthy donors. The primer mix had 60 Vbeta and 13 Jbeta primers. The repertoire was sequenced with immunoSEQ multiplex PCR; TCRdb's copy has only in-frame clones and lacks some. The sample shows approximately 180,000 clones, just over 75% of them seen only once. The material sequenced was PBMCs. These receptors were obtained from an older woman in good health and CMV-seropositive.

The J gene is TRBJ2-3, the V gene TRBV5-1; no clear D gene. The germline gives CDR1 SGHRS, CDR2 YFSETQ. This CDR3 is 11 amino acids long. Trimming stripped 7 bases from V and 3 bases from J, with 6 bases between. The CDR3 DNA follows: TGCGCCAGCGCAGGAACAGATACGCAGTATTTT. It yields the protein CASAGTDTQYF.

This chain joins TRBV9 and TRBJ2-7; tentative D call: TRBD2 (6 bases). Trimming removed 0 bases from V and 4 bases from J, with 11 bases in between. Looked up from germline, CDR1 is SGDLS and CDR2 is YYNGEE. CDR3 length equals 14 residues. The CDR3 nucleotides read TGTGCCAGCAGCGTAGCGGCGGAGGGGTACGAGCAGTACTTC. Encoded protein: CASSVAAEGYEQYF.

CDR3 sequence (DNA): TGCGCCAGCAGTGGCGGAGATTCCTACAATGAGCAGTTCTTC. Protein: CASSGGDSYNEQFF. This chain connects TRBV5-1 to TRBJ2-1, with D uncertain. Germline-derived CDR1 and CDR2 are SGHRS and YFSETQ. CDR3 size: 14 residues. Trimming took 5 bases from V and 1 from J, leaving 10 bases between them.

The rearrangement uses TRBV9 and TRBJ2-3; D may be TRBD2 (6 bases). This CDR3 is 15 amino acids long. Germline CDR1 and CDR2: SGDLS and YYNGEE. V gave up 0 bases and J gave up 2 bases, with 10 bases separating them. The CDR3 loop is CASSVGAGLTDTQYF. The CDR3 bases are TGTGCCAGCAGCGTAGGGGCGGGACTCACAGATACGCAGTATTTT.

This rearrangement joins TRBV6-6 to TRBJ1-2; D gene ambiguous. The V end lost 6 bases, the J end lost 12 bases, and 20 bases lay between the germline ends. CDR3 length: 13 amino acids. CDR1 is MNHNY and CDR2 is SVGAGI in the germline V gene (reference sequence). The DNA for the CDR3 is TGTGCCAGCAGCTCCCCGGGCAGCCGGGGTGACACCTTC. Protein: CASSSPGSRGDTF.

The V and J genes are TRBV27 and TRBJ2-3, with 8 bases matching TRBD2. Per germline, CDR1 MNHEY and CDR2 SMNVEV (reference sequence). Germline trimming cut 6 bases from V and 5 bases from J; bases unmatched to any gene: 16. CDR3 length equals 17 residues. The CDR3 region is CASSLEQVAGLVDTQYF. The CDR3, as DNA: TGTGCCAGCAGCCTGGAACAGGTAGCGGGATTGGTAGATACGCAGTATTTT.

This chain links TRBV11-2 with TRBJ2-2; 8 bases line up with TRBD2. CDR1 is SGHAT and CDR2 is FQNNGV in the germline V gene. The CDR3 length is 15 residues. The ends lost 7 bases at V and 2 bases at J; junction bases unmatched: 6. DNA for the CDR3: TGTGCCAGCAAAAAAGCGGGGGCAAACACCGGGGAGCTGTTTTTT. Its protein is CASKKAGANTGELFF.

This clone has just one count. This chain joins TRBV9 and TRBJ1-4, with TRBD1 matching over 7 bases. The junction had 0 bases not matched to a gene; V was cut back by 0 bases and J by 4 bases. There are 14 residues in the CDR3. CDR1 is SGDLS and CDR2 is YYNGEE in the germline V gene. This CDR3 reads CASSVGDSNEKLFF. The CDR3 region has the DNA TGTGCCAGCAGCGTAGGGGACAGTAATGAAAAACTGTTTTTT.

This clone was counted a single time. The chain has TRBV7-9 and TRBJ1-4, with D unresolved. The CDR3 is 11 amino acids. Germline-derived CDR1 and CDR2 are SEHNR and FQNEAQ (reference sequence). Trimming cost V 5 bases and J 7 bases, with 5 bases left between them. The CDR3 nucleotides read TGTGCCAGCAGCCCCGGTGAAAAACTGTTTTTT. It yields the protein CASSPGEKLFF.

This clone was detected only once. The chain recombines TRBV2 with TRBJ2-5; 10 nucleotides align to TRBD1. CDR3 length equals 14 residues. V was pared by 8 bases and J by 4 bases, with 7 bases of the junction left unmatched. The germline V gene has CDR1 SNHLY and CDR2 FYNNEI. CDR3 DNA: TGTGCCAGCTTCCGGGACAGGGGAGGAGAGACCCAGTACTTC. It codes for CASFRDRGGETQYF.

The chain recombines TRBV4-3 with TRBJ2-1; tentatively, D is TRBD2 (5 bases). The V end was cut by 2 bases, the J end by 7 bases, with 9 bases between. The CDR3 runs 13 residues. CDR1 is LGHNA, CDR2 YSLEER, per germline. The CDR3 loop reads CASSQQLGNEQFF. CDR3 bases: TGCGCCAGCAGCCAACAACTAGGAAATGAGCAGTTCTTC.

The chain uses TRBV5-4 and TRBJ2-2; D unresolved. With 0 bases removed from V and 10 bases from J, the gap between germline ends came to 7 bases. This CDR3 contains 12 residues. Germline CDR1 and CDR2: SGHNT and YYREEE (reference sequence). The chain's CDR3 is CASSLAREELFF. In DNA form, the CDR3 reads TGTGCCAGCAGCTTGGCAAGAGAGGAGCTGTTTTTT.

The chain recombines TRBV29-1 with TRBJ2-3, with TRBD1 matching 7 bases. CDR1 and CDR2 from the germline V gene are SQVTM and ANQGSEA. Trimming took 7 bases from V and 7 from J; bases not matched to a gene: 11. The CDR3 is 13 residues long. Here the CDR3 reads CSGTGQRAYTQYF. The CDR3 bases are TGCAGCGGAACGGGACAGCGAGCCTATACGCAGTATTTT.

The chain is built from TRBV7-2 and TRBJ2-7; no reliable D call. The CDR3 is made up of 13 amino acids. Germline CDR1 reads SGHTA; CDR2 reads FQGNSA. V lost 7 bases and J 2 bases, leaving 12 bases between the germline ends. CDR3 amino acids: CASTTPQAYEQYF. The DNA for the CDR3 is TGTGCCAGCACCACACCTCAAGCCTACGAGCAGTACTTC.